The clone carrying this T cell receptor (beta chain) was picked up a small number of times. Its specificity is unknown. Together with a sample-barcoded 5' primer, a J-beta primer mix was included in a second PCR lasting 7 to 11 cycles. A 12-random-nucleotide template-switch adaptor tagged each cDNA molecule. TCRdb reprocessed the 5' RACE reads via MiXCR and lists one record per CDR3 protein. The sample records about 1.7 million distinct CDR3 sequences, 28% being singletons. This sample is drawn from a study of blood T cells in healthy people across ages. Study results and caveats: Correlation between TCR beta diversity and naive T cell percentage was strong.

The junction had 9 bases not matched to a gene; V was cut back by 5 bases and J by 2 bases. Germline lookup yields CDR1 DFQATT and CDR2 SNEGSKA (reference sequence). The CDR3 spans 14 residues. Healthy Caucasian individuals from Russia aged about 6 to 95 served as donors. This chain links TRBV20-1 with TRBJ2-7, with TRBD1 matching 7 bases. The sample taken for sequencing was blood. The source is a woman aged 30 to 39 in good health. The CDR3 DNA sequence: TGCAGTGCTCCCGATCAGGGACAGACCTACGAGCAGTACTTC. As protein: CSAPDQGQTYEQYF.